These 8 T cell receptor beta chains came from one sample sequenced in a study of blood T cell repertoires in COVID-19. Sequencing was performed with immunoSEQ multiplex PCR; in TCRdb, only in-frame clones are kept and a portion is missing. The profile covers 55,000 to 70,000 clones, with roughly 80% appearing a single time and approximately 3% taken by the ten largest. The sequenced sample consisted of peripheral blood. The receptor source for this set is a man between 60 and 75 years old with acute or convalescent COVID-19.

The chain joins TRBV5-1 to TRBJ2-5, with 9 bases matching TRBD1. In germline, CDR1 is SGHRS, CDR2 YFSETQ. The CDR3 is made up of 15 amino acids. The junction had 8 bases not matched to a gene; V was cut back by 4 bases and J by 4 bases. The chain's CDR3 is CASSGGTGLGETQYF. DNA of the CDR3: TGCGCCAGCAGCGGGGGGACAGGGTTGGGAGAGACCCAGTACTTC.

The rearrangement joins TRBV12-5 to TRBJ1-1; D call uncertain. Germline CDR1 LGHNT, CDR2 FRNRAP. CDR3 length: 13 amino acids. V shed 5 bases and J shed 3 bases, with 10 bases lying between them. This chain's CDR3 is CASGRGGYTEAFF. DNA for the CDR3: TGTGCTAGTGGTAGAGGAGGGTACACTGAAGCTTTCTTT.

This clone was seen a few times. The chain uses TRBV4-1 and TRBJ1-1, with D possibly TRBD1 on 6 matching bases. Per germline, CDR1 MGHRA and CDR2 YSYEKL. Trimming removed 1 base at V and 1 base at J, with 13 bases between. The length of the CDR3 is 16 residues. CDR3 DNA sequence: TGCGCCAGCAGCCAAGCGGAAGGCAGGGGGAACACTGAAGCTTTCTTT. Amino acids: CASSQAEGRGNTEAFF.

CDR3 amino acids: CSGMDLGGNTIYF. The CDR3 nucleotides read TGCAGCGGTATGGACTTGGGTGGAAACACCATATATTTT. The chain couples TRBV29-1 to TRBJ1-3; no clear D gene. The V end lost 7 bases, the J end lost 3 bases, and 13 bases lay between the germline ends. This CDR3 has 13 amino acids. Germline V lookup: CDR1 SQVTM, CDR2 ANQGSEA.

The chain employs TRBV19 and TRBJ1-6; 7 nucleotides align to TRBD1. J lost 4 bases, V lost 4 bases, and 7 bases had no gene match. Germline CDR1 is LNHDA and CDR2 is SQIVND (reference sequence). The CDR3 covers 16 residues. The CDR3 sequence: CASSRQSGQYNSPLHF. CDR3 nucleotides: TGTGCCAGTAGTAGGCAGTCGGGACAGTATAATTCACCCCTCCACTTT. Using reference TRBV19 and TRBJ1-6 for the parts outside the CDR3, the full variable domain is DGGITQSPKYLFRKEGQNVTLSCEQNLNHDAMYWYRQDPGQGLRLIYYSQIVNDFQKGDIAEGYSVSREKKESFPLTVTSAQKNPTAFYLCASSRQSGQYNSPLHFGNGTRLTVT.

The V gene is TRBV5-8, the J gene TRBJ1-4; 7 bases are a match to TRBD1. In germline, CDR1 is SGHTS, CDR2 YDEGEE. V shed 2 bases, J shed 4 bases, and the junction held 2 bases outside the gene matches. The CDR3 runs 14 residues. CDR3 in amino acids: CASSFGTDNEKLFF. The CDR3 coding sequence is TGTGCCAGCAGCTTTGGGACAGATAATGAAAAACTGTTTTTT.

The CDR3 loop reads CASSLTRTEGAGNTIYF. CDR3 bases: TGTGCCAGCAGCTTAACGAGGACAGAAGGGGCTGGAAACACCATATATTTT. The rearrangement uses TRBV7-6 and TRBJ1-3, with D possibly matching TRBD1 (6 bases). Per the germline V gene, CDR1 is SGHVS and CDR2 is FNYEAQ. There are 17 residues in the CDR3. Trimming shortened V by 2 bases and J by 2 bases, and 16 bases separated the two germline ends.

A word on this clone: In the same sample, other DNA sequences code for this CDR3. The CDR3 protein is CASGVSRSLQGNQPQHF. The CDR3 nucleotides are TGTGCCAGTGGGGTTAGTAGGTCCTTACAGGGAAATCAGCCCCAGCATTTT. The chain combines TRBV19 with TRBJ1-5; possible D gene TRBD1, 6 bases. The germline CDR1 and CDR2 sequences are LNHDA and SQIVND (reference sequence). This CDR3 is built from 17 residues. V gave up 8 bases and J gave up 4 bases, with 24 bases separating them. The full variable domain, with the rest looked up from reference TRBV19 and TRBJ1-5, is DGGITQSPKYLFRKEGQNVTLSCEQNLNHDAMYWYRQDPGQGLRLIYYSQIVNDFQKGDIAEGYSVSREKKESFPLTVTSAQKNPTAFYLCASGVSRSLQGNQPQHFGDGTRLSIL.